A selection of T cell receptor beta chains follows, all from one sample in a study of low-dose radiotherapy and immunotherapy resistance in tumors. TCRdb itself ran the reads through MiXCR, one entry per CDR3 protein. The sample has about 39,000 distinct CDR3 sequences, roughly 30% seen once. The source material was PBMCs, sampled before treatment. The source of these receptors is a male donor with gallbladder cancer. CDR3s include the opening cysteine and the closing phenylalanine or tryptophan. The order of the fields is D gene, V gene, J gene, clone size, CDR3 DNA, CDR3 protein. D genes are given only for firm matches. Only some rows state a clone size, as once, few, many or a class for expanded clones.

D: TRBD2
V: TRBV20-1
J: TRBJ2-7
size: many
DNA: TGCAGTGCCGGGGAGGGAAATAGGCTTGCCTACGAGCAGTACTTC
CDR3: CSAGEGNRLAYEQYF

D: .
V: TRBV28
J: TRBJ2-1
size: .
DNA: TGTGCCGTACCAGGGTCCTACAATGAGCAGTTCTTC
CDR3: CAVPGSYNEQFF

D: .
V: TRBV5-1
J: TRBJ1-3
size: .
DNA: TGCGCCAGCAGCTTGTCTGGACGCGGAAACACCATATATTTT
CDR3: CASSLSGRGNTIYF

D: TRBD1
V: TRBV28
J: TRBJ2-1
size: .
DNA: TGTGCCAGCAGCCAGTTTACCTTTCGGACAGGGCGGAATGAGCAGTTCTTC
CDR3: CASSQFTFRTGRNEQFF

D: .
V: TRBV5-1
J: TRBJ2-2
size: .
DNA: TGCGCCAGCAGCCGGACAGATTCTCCACACACCGGGGAGCTGTTTTTT
CDR3: CASSRTDSPHTGELFF

D: .
V: TRBV2
J: TRBJ2-7
size: .
DNA: TGTGCCAGCAGCTTAGCAGGCGGTACACCCTACGAGCAGTACTTC
CDR3: CASSLAGGTPYEQYF

D: TRBD1
V: TRBV28
J: TRBJ2-6
size: many
DNA: TGTGCCAGCAGTGCCGGGACAGGGACCTCTGGGGCCAACGTCCTGACTTTC
CDR3: CASSAGTGTSGANVLTF

D: TRBD2
V: TRBV24-1
J: TRBJ2-1
size: medium-sized
DNA: TGTGCCACCAGTGATTTGGGCGGGGGCTCCTACAATGAGCAGTTCTTC
CDR3: CATSDLGGGSYNEQFF

D: .
V: TRBV5-5
J: TRBJ2-7
size: .
DNA: TGTGCCAGCAGCTCCCGGGGAGTTAGCTCCTACGAGCAGTACTTC
CDR3: CASSSRGVSSYEQYF

D: .
V: TRBV21-1
J: TRBJ2-3
size: .
DNA: TGTGCCAGCAATCCCCCAGCGGGAGGGCCTAGCACAGATACGCAGTATTTT
CDR3: CASNPPAGGPSTDTQYF